This T cell receptor beta chain was captured in a study of T cells in Graves' hyperthyroidism and ophthalmopathy. Remarks on this clonotype: Its target is not known.

The germline V gene has CDR1 SNHLY and CDR2 FYNNEI. Trimming removed 2 bases from V and 11 bases from J, with 15 bases in between. CDR3 size: 13 residues. Amplification yielded TCR beta CDR3 regions, with RNA transcripts as the source. Carried out on the TCR CDR3, a first-round RT-PCR used the HTBI primer set. TCRdb passed the multiplex PCR reads through MiXCR, listing each CDR3 protein once. This sample yields under 550,000 distinct CDR3 sequences, of which just under 20% are seen a single time; approximately 48% belongs to the top ten. General study findings and limits: Stable hyperthyroidism was separated from ophthalmopathy by a model based on 13 V-J features.

Sample: blood. J is TRBJ1-1 and V is TRBV2; D uncertain. This TCR came from a man aged 40-55 years with Graves' ophthalmopathy. This CDR3 reads CASSESTPVGAFF. CDR3 nucleotide sequence: TGTGCCAGCAGTGAAAGTACTCCGGTGGGGGCTTTCTTT.